Listed here are 22 T cell receptor beta chains from one sample, sequenced in a study of TIL therapy for anti-PD-1-resistant metastatic lung cancer. The immunoSEQ assay was v3. The data were produced by immunoSEQ multiplex PCR, yet TCRdb's version contains in-frame clones alone and is incomplete. The sample lists tens of thousands of clones, approximately 69% seen once, with less than 8% in the top ten. Described time point: pre-treatment sample, taken before nivolumab and TIL therapy. The material sequenced was blood, taken at baseline. These receptors were obtained from a person aged 25-80 years with non-small cell lung cancer.

The chain couples TRBV4-2 to TRBJ2-5, with D possibly being TRBD1 or TRBD2 (6 bases each). Trimming removed 1 base at V and 5 bases at J, with 17 bases between. The germline V gene encodes CDR1 LGHNA and CDR2 YNFKEQ. CDR3 length: 16 amino acids. The CDR3 reads CASSQGYPGAEETQYF. The CDR3 coding sequence is TGTGCCAGCAGCCAAGGATACCCGGGGGCCGAGGAGACCCAGTACTTC.

The V and J genes are TRBV5-1 and TRBJ1-5, with D unresolved. The CDR3 length is 14 residues. V was trimmed by 4 bases and J by 2 bases, leaving 10 bases between them. Germline V gene data show CDR1 as SGHRS and CDR2 as YFSETQ. CDR3 nucleotide sequence: TGCGCCAGCAGCCCGGCGGGCGGCAATCAGCCCCAGCATTTT. It translates to CASSPAGGNQPQHF.

This chain joins TRBV5-1 and TRBJ2-5; D ambiguous. Trimming cost V 0 bases and J 6 bases, with 12 bases left between them. Germline-derived CDR1 and CDR2 are SGHRS and YFSETQ. CDR3 length equals 14 residues. The CDR3 sequence: CASSLGSVLKTQYF. CDR3 DNA sequence: TGCGCCAGCAGCTTGGGTTCGGTTTTGAAGACCCAGTACTTC. Filled out from reference TRBV5-1 and TRBJ2-5, the complete variable domain reads KAGVTQTPRYLIKTRGQQVTLSCSPISGHRSVSWYQQTPGQGLQFLFEYFSETQRNKGNFPGRFSGRQFSNSRSEMNVSTLELGDSALYLCASSLGSVLKTQYFGPGTRLLVL.

This clone was counted a few times. The chain joins TRBV27 to TRBJ1-1; 8 nucleotides match TRBD1. The ends lost 4 bases at V and 0 bases at J; junction bases unmatched: 10. CDR1 MNHEY and CDR2 SMNVEV come from the germline V gene (reference sequence). CDR3 length: 17 residues. CDR3 protein: CASSSTTGEGMNTEAFF. Written as DNA, the CDR3 is TGTGCCAGCAGTTCAACGACAGGGGAGGGTATGAACACTGAAGCTTTCTTT.

The chain couples TRBV19 to TRBJ2-2; D perhaps matches TRBD2 (6 bases). V was cut by 6 bases and J by 1 base, with 9 bases left in between. Germline V CDR1 and CDR2: LNHDA, SQIVND (reference sequence). CDR3 length: 14 amino acids. CDR3 region: CASRGGKNTGELFF. The CDR3 region has the DNA TGTGCCAGTAGGGGGGGAAAGAACACCGGGGAGCTGTTTTTT.

The CDR3 region is CASSELTRGRQETQYF. The CDR3 DNA sequence: TGTGCCAGCAGTGAACTAACGAGGGGCCGGCAAGAGACCCAGTACTTC. This rearrangement joins TRBV6-1 to TRBJ2-5, with D perhaps matching TRBD1 or TRBD2 (5 bases each). The CDR3 covers 16 residues. Trimming cost V 2 bases and J 2 bases, with 15 bases left between them. Per the germline V gene, CDR1 is MNHNS and CDR2 is SASEGT.

The CDR3 loop reads CASSKDTGQGKYEQYF. Written as DNA, the CDR3 is TGTGCCAGCAGCAAAGATACCGGACAGGGAAAATACGAGCAGTACTTC. The V gene is TRBV5-8, the J gene TRBJ2-7, with 8 bases matching TRBD1. V gave up 4 bases and J gave up 4 bases; unmatched junction bases: 13. In germline, CDR1 is SGHTS, CDR2 YDEGEE. This CDR3 comprises 16 residues.

The chain combines TRBV11-2 with TRBJ2-7; 10 positions match TRBD1. The length of the CDR3 is 15 residues. In germline, CDR1 is SGHAT, CDR2 FQNNGV. V lost 5 bases to trimming and J lost 2 bases; unmatched junction nucleotides: 6. As DNA, the CDR3 is TGTGCCAGCAGCGCTCGGACAGGGGGTGCCTACGAGCAGTACTTC. As protein: CASSARTGGAYEQYF. The variable domain in full, with the rest retrieved from reference TRBV11-2 and TRBJ2-7, is EAGVAQSPRYKIIEKRQSVAFWCNPISGHATLYWYQQILGQGPKLLIQFQNNGVVDDSQLPKDRFSAERLKGVDSTLKIQPAKLEDSAVYLCASSARTGGAYEQYFGPGTRLTVT.

The table lists this clone with a count of one. The genes are TRBV6-1 and TRBJ1-4; 7 bases are a match to TRBD1. The germline V gene encodes CDR1 MNHNS and CDR2 SASEGT. Trimming removed 4 bases from V and 7 bases from J; junction bases left unmatched: 15. The CDR3 is 17 residues long. CDR3 amino acids: CASSAPDRSFFREKLFF. CDR3 DNA sequence: TGTGCCAGCAGTGCCCCGGACAGGAGCTTCTTTCGTGAAAAACTGTTTTTT.

The chain uses TRBV6-6 and TRBJ2-1; unclear D gene. Trimming stripped 0 bases from V and 7 bases from J, with 4 bases between. Germline V gene lookup returns CDR1 MNHNY and CDR2 SVGAGI (reference sequence). The CDR3 totals 12 residues. CDR3 nucleotides: TGTGCCAGCAGTTACTCAGTAAATGAGCAGTTCTTC. This gives the protein CASSYSVNEQFF.

The chain links TRBV11-2 to TRBJ1-1; D call uncertain. The CDR3 is made up of 14 amino acids. Per the germline V gene, CDR1 is SGHAT and CDR2 is FQNNGV. The V and J ends lost 6 bases and 0 bases respectively, with 11 bases between them. The CDR3 loop reads CASRSRILNTEAFF. The CDR3 DNA reads TGTGCCAGCAGATCTCGGATTCTGAACACTGAAGCTTTCTTT. The whole variable domain, remainder taken from reference TRBV11-2 and TRBJ1-1, is EAGVAQSPRYKIIEKRQSVAFWCNPISGHATLYWYQQILGQGPKLLIQFQNNGVVDDSQLPKDRFSAERLKGVDSTLKIQPAKLEDSAVYLCASRSRILNTEAFFGQGTRLTVV.

This clone was recorded a few times. The V call is TRBV7-8, the J call TRBJ1-5, with D possibly TRBD1 on 5 matching bases. The CDR3 runs 15 residues. The V end lost 5 bases, the J end lost 6 bases, and 17 bases lay between the germline ends. In germline, CDR1 is SGHVS, CDR2 FQNEAQ. The CDR3 region is CASSVSGTLGQPQHF. The CDR3 nucleotides are TGTGCCAGCAGCGTCTCCGGGACCCTTGGTCAGCCCCAGCATTTT.

The rearrangement uses TRBV18 and TRBJ2-7; D is unresolved. The germline V gene has CDR1 KGHSH and CDR2 LQKENI. The V and J ends lost 4 bases and 1 base respectively, with 11 bases between them. The CDR3 runs to 14 residues. This chain's CDR3 is CASSRTAPSYEQYF. CDR3 bases: TGTGCCAGCTCACGGACGGCTCCTTCCTACGAGCAGTACTTC.

The genes are TRBV5-1 and TRBJ2-2; D not resolved. The CDR3 runs 12 residues. CDR1 is SGHRS, CDR2 YFSETQ, per germline. Between the trimmed V and J ends, which lost 0 bases and 3 bases, there was a span of 0 bases. CDR3 residues: CASSLDTGELFF. CDR3 in DNA: TGCGCCAGCAGCTTGGACACCGGGGAGCTGTTTTTT.

This clone was seen a few times. The V call is TRBV28, the J call TRBJ1-1, with unresolved D. The CDR3 loop spans 12 amino acids. Germline V gene lookup returns CDR1 MDHEN and CDR2 SYDVKM. The V gene lost 5 bases and the J gene lost 1 base, with 5 bases spanning the gap. CDR3 region: CASSNPNTEAFF. CDR3 in DNA: TGTGCCAGCAGTAACCCGAACACTGAAGCTTTCTTT. Full variable domain (missing parts from reference TRBV28 and TRBJ1-1): DVKVTQSSRYLVKRTGEKVFLECVQDMDHENMFWYRQDPGLGLRLIYFSYDVKMKEKGDIPEGYSVSREKKERFSLILESASTNQTSMYLCASSNPNTEAFFGQGTRLTVV.

The V gene is TRBV7-2, the J gene TRBJ1-1; D gene unclear. Per germline, CDR1 SGHTA and CDR2 FQGNSA. The CDR3 extends over 13 amino acids. Trimming stripped 3 bases from V and 0 bases from J, with 5 bases between. The CDR3 DNA reads as TGTGCCAGCAGCTTTAGTTTGAACACTGAAGCTTTCTTT. This gives the protein CASSFSLNTEAFF.

V is TRBV28 and J is TRBJ2-2, with 9 positions matching TRBD1. The germline V gene has CDR1 MDHEN and CDR2 SYDVKM. The CDR3 runs 16 residues. V dropped 6 bases and J dropped 6; count of bases not matched to a gene: 11. The CDR3 bases are TGTGCCAGCAGCAGTTCATGGACAGGGGCCCCCGGGGAGCTGTTTTTT. Its protein product is CASSSSWTGAPGELFF.

J is TRBJ2-5 and V is TRBV5-1; D gene uncertain. CDR1 is SGHRS and CDR2 is YFSETQ in the germline V gene. Deletions cut 0 bases from V and 3 bases from J, with 6 bases between. This CDR3 comprises 13 residues. CDR3 sequence: CASSLGLEETQYF. The CDR3 nucleotides are TGCGCCAGCAGCTTGGGGCTAGAAGAGACCCAGTACTTC.

There are a few counts of this clone. The chain combines TRBV18 with TRBJ1-5, with 9 bases lining up with TRBD1. The CDR3 length is 14 residues. The trim removed 3 bases at V and 5 bases at J, leaving 2 bases unmatched. In germline, CDR1 is KGHSH, CDR2 LQKENI. The CDR3 protein is CASSPDRGYQPQHF. The CDR3 coding sequence is TGTGCCAGCTCACCGGACAGGGGATATCAGCCCCAGCATTTT.

The genes are TRBV5-6 and TRBJ2-5; D might be TRBD2 (6 bases). Trimming pared 0 bases from V and 4 bases from J, leaving 10 bases between. The CDR3 runs 14 residues. Germline CDR1 reads SGHDT; CDR2 reads YYEEEE. This chain's CDR3 is CASSLGGTPETQYF. CDR3 coding DNA: TGTGCCAGCAGCTTGGGGGGGACTCCAGAGACCCAGTACTTC.

The chain recombines TRBV30 with TRBJ2-1; D is possibly TRBD1 or TRBD2 (5 bases each). Trimming took off 7 bases at V and 8 bases at J, with 15 bases between the two ends. The CDR3 has 12 amino acids. Germline V lookup: CDR1 GTSNPN, CDR2 SVGIG (reference sequence). CDR3: CAYRGLAHEQFF. As DNA, the CDR3 is TGTGCCTACCGGGGCCTAGCACATGAGCAGTTCTTC.

The table lists this clone with a count of one. The chain couples TRBV18 to TRBJ2-5; D uncertain. The CDR3 is 14 residues long. The ends were cut back, 1 base at V and 2 bases at J, with 8 bases in the middle. CDR1 and CDR2 (germline): KGHSH, LQKENI. The CDR3 loop reads CASSPLLGQETQYF. The CDR3 coding sequence is TGTGCCAGCTCACCACTACTCGGGCAAGAGACCCAGTACTTC.